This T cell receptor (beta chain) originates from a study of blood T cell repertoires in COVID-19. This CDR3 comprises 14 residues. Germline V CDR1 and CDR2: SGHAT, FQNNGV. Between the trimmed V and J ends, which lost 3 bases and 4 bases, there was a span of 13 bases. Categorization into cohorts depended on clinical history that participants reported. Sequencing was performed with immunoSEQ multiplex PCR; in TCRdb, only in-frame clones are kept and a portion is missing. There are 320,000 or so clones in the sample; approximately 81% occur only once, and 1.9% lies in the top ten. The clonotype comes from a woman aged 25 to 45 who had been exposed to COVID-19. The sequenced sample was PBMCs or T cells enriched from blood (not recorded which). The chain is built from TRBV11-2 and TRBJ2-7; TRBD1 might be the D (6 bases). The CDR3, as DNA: TGTGCCAGCAGCTTTCCCGGGACACGTTACGAGCAGTACTTC. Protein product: CASSFPGTRYEQYF.